These 11 T cell receptor beta chains were sequenced from one sample in a study of molecular identifiers for immune sequencing clone quantification (dated by TCRdb to the late 2010s). Libraries came from PCR. Sequenced using a NextSeq 500. In-frame beta chains were kept once TCRdb had trimmed the public reads at Q25 with fastp and called clones with MiXCR. Rows merge per CDR3 protein into single entries with the most common DNA and genes. For this sample the table gives some 100,000 distinct CDR3 sequences, of which 36% were detected only once. Clones ranked in the top ten supply 4% to 4.5% of the sample. The source material was naive CD8+ T cells from blood, with Jurkat cell RNA spiked in. Reading the label with the study, this specimen's cell subset or site is: FACS-sorted CD8+CD4-CCR7+CD45RA+ naive T cells. Source of these receptors: a human donor in good health. Some libraries in this study had Jurkat cell RNA spiked in.

The genes are TRBV7-2 and TRBJ2-7, with 13 positions matching TRBD2. The germline CDR1 and CDR2 sequences are SGHTA and FQGNSA. The length of the CDR3 is 15 residues. V shed 4 bases and J 5 bases; nucleotides not matched to a gene: 5. CDR3 protein: CASSWTSGSQNEQYF. As DNA, the CDR3 is TGTGCCAGCAGCTGGACTAGCGGGAGCCAGAACGAGCAGTACTTC.

This clonotype showed up many times. This sequence joins TRBV7-9 and TRBJ2-3, with 11 bases lining up with TRBD1. The germline gives CDR1 SEHNR, CDR2 FQNEAQ (reference sequence). This CDR3 spans 16 amino acids. V gave up 5 bases and J gave up 3 bases; unmatched junction bases: 7. The CDR3 sequence is CASSPVRDRGTDTQYF. In DNA, the CDR3 is TGTGCCAGCAGCCCGGTGAGGGACAGGGGGACAGATACGCAGTATTTT.

About this clonotype itself: This may be a read error: a much more frequent sequence differs by one nucleotide. The CDR3 does not end in the conserved phenylalanine or tryptophan, so this is likely a read error. The DNA is omitted, as the CDR3 cannot be located on it reliably, and the CDR3 follows TCRdb's listing. This chain uses TRBV4-1 with TRBJ2-1; the table's TRBD1 call for D was not verified on the DNA. The CDR3 length equals 11 residues, ends included. CDR1 is MGHRA and CDR2 is YSYEKL in the germline V gene. The CDR3 sequence is CASSQGQREFY.

In this sample, this clonotype turned up many times. The V and J genes are TRBV6-7 and TRBJ1-5; maybe TRBD1 (5 bases). TRBV6-7 is sorted into the ORF group, with uncertain function. There are 14 residues in the CDR3. Between the trimmed V and J ends, which lost 8 bases and 0 bases, there was a span of 11 bases. The CDR3 sequence: CASRGHHSNQPQHF. DNA for the CDR3: TGTGCCAGCCGCGGACATCATAGCAATCAGCCCCAGCATTTT.

The CDR3 region is CASSQQSATNEKLFF. The CDR3 coding sequence is TGTGCCAGCAGCCAGCAGTCAGCAACTAATGAAAAACTGTTTTTT. V usage is TRBV27 and J usage is TRBJ1-4; D is uncertain. This CDR3 comprises 15 residues. Germline V gene data show CDR1 as MNHEY and CDR2 as SMNVEV (reference sequence). The V gene lost 6 bases and the J gene lost 0 bases, with 11 bases spanning the gap.

As to this clonotype: A much larger clone sits a single nucleotide away, making a read error possible. V and J are TRBV11-3 and TRBJ2-1; D is uncertain. V lost 5 bases and J 6 bases, leaving 11 bases between the germline ends. In germline, CDR1 is SGHNT, CDR2 YENEEA. This CDR3 is 13 amino acids long. The CDR3 nucleotides read TGTGCCAGCAGCGTAGCTAGGGCCAATGAGCAGTTCTTC. It encodes CASSVARANEQFF.

The genes are TRBV20-1 and TRBJ2-3; D gene uncertain. V lost 3 bases and J lost 4, with 20 bases in between. The germline CDR1 and CDR2 sequences are DFQATT and SNEGSKA (reference sequence). This CDR3 comprises 16 residues. The CDR3 DNA is TGCAGTGCTAGGAGAGTCGTCGGGCCTCGGGCAGATACGCAGTATTTT. Residues: CSARRVVGPRADTQYF.

By sample share, this clonotype is medium-sized. The chain joins TRBV20-1 to TRBJ2-7, with D possibly matching TRBD1 (7 bases). Germline assignment: CDR1 DFQATT and CDR2 SNEGSKA (reference sequence). There are 14 residues in the CDR3. V was clipped by 6 bases and J by 0 bases, with 15 bases between them. The CDR3 region has the DNA TGCAGTGCCAGGGGGGCCTCAAGCTCCTACGAGCAGTACTTC. Amino acids: CSARGASSSYEQYF.

As regards this clonotype: A much larger clone lies one base from this, so it may be a read error. The chain has TRBV14 and TRBJ1-5; TRBD1 agrees at 9 bases. The CDR3 is made up of 16 amino acids. Germline CDR1 reads SGHDN; CDR2 reads FVKESK. DNA for the CDR3: TGTGCCGGCAGCCAGGACCGGGACAGGGGCAATCAGCCCCAGCATTTT. This encodes CAGSQDRDRGNQPQHF.

The rearrangement joins TRBV20-1 to TRBJ2-5, with D possibly TRBD2 on 7 matching bases. The V end was cut by 3 bases, the J end by 3 bases, with 41 bases between. CDR3 length: 23 amino acids. In germline, CDR1 is DFQATT, CDR2 SNEGSKA (reference sequence). CDR3 in amino acids: CSARANRLQGPSGGGPLKETQYF. The CDR3 nucleotides are TGCAGTGCTAGGGCCAACAGGCTACAGGGTCCTAGCGGAGGAGGGCCTCTCAAAGAGACCCAGTACTTC.

The CDR3 bases are TGTGCCAGCAGCTTTCGGGATGAGCAGTTCTTC. It is translated as CASSFRDEQFF. The V gene is TRBV7-6, the J gene TRBJ2-1; D is undetermined. This CDR3 is built from 11 residues. V was trimmed by 3 bases and J by 8 bases, leaving 5 bases between them. CDR1 is SGHVS and CDR2 is FNYEAQ in the germline V gene.